A single sample is the source of the 4 T cell receptor beta chains below, sequenced in a study of shared clonotypes between healthy human individuals. The data were produced by immunoSEQ multiplex PCR, yet TCRdb's version contains in-frame clones alone and is incomplete. Altogether 2 million to 2.5 million clones are present, over 85% being singletons, with the ten largest covering 0.35% to 0.45%. Material for sequencing was naive CD4+ T cells from PBMCs. Noted subset: CD45RA+ positively selected. These receptors were taken from a man younger than 35 in good health. Some clones in this sample may be carry-over from other donors' samples.

This chain uses TRBV7-3 with TRBJ2-2; tentative D call: TRBD2 (6 bases). V shed 5 bases and J shed 4 bases, with 20 bases lying between them. Per the germline V gene, CDR1 is SGHTA and CDR2 is FQGTGA. This CDR3 is built from 17 residues. The chain's CDR3 is CASSVPETGGATGELFF. The DNA for the CDR3 is TGTGCCAGCAGCGTCCCTGAAACTGGCGGGGCCACCGGGGAGCTGTTTTTT.

This clone was seen once. CDR3 nucleotide sequence: TGTGCCTGGAGCTTAGGATTTACTGAAGCTTTCTTT. Translated, it gives CAWSLGFTEAFF. The J gene is TRBJ1-1, the V gene TRBV30; D ambiguous. The CDR3 covers 12 residues. CDR1 GTSNPN and CDR2 SVGIG come from the germline V gene (reference sequence). Between the trimmed V and J ends, which lost 3 bases and 5 bases, there was a span of 10 bases.

CDR3 in amino acids: CASSLALTGLPYEQYF. CDR3 coding DNA: TGCGCCAGCAGCTTGGCCTTGACAGGGCTACCCTACGAGCAGTACTTC. This chain uses TRBV5-1 with TRBJ2-7; TRBD1 matches at 7 bases. Germline CDR1 is SGHRS and CDR2 is YFSETQ. This CDR3 region has 16 residues. V dropped 0 bases and J dropped 2; count of bases not matched to a gene: 8.

The genes are TRBV5-1 and TRBJ1-1; 8 bases agree with TRBD1. Germline V CDR1 and CDR2: SGHRS, YFSETQ. This CDR3 is 15 amino acids long. V trimming: 5 bases; J trimming: 4 bases; junction bases outside the gene matches: 10. CDR3 residues: CASSRDRFGGTEAFF. For the CDR3, the DNA is TGCGCCAGCAGTCGGGACAGGTTTGGGGGCACTGAAGCTTTCTTT.